Below, 30 T cell receptor beta chains from the same sample are listed, as sequenced in a study of regulatory T cells in long-lasting Graves disease. Libraries of TCR beta came from iRepertoire HTBI primers plus Arm-PCR of CDR3 regions. MiXCR, applied by TCRdb to the multiplex PCR reads, yields one record per CDR3 protein. There are roughly 450,000 distinct CDR3 sequences in the sample; 23% occur only once, and about a quarter lies in the top ten. Time point reported: persistent/refractory GD, antithyroid drugs over 5 years with positive TRAb. Making the TCR library involved RNA that had been extracted from PBMCs. Material: peripheral blood mononuclear cells (PBMCs), obtained when the disease was refractory, from a patient treated with antithyroid drugs. The receptors derive from a female donor with Graves disease.

V gene TRBV18 combines with J gene TRBJ1-3, with D maybe TRBD1 (6 bases). The germline V gene has CDR1 KGHSH and CDR2 LQKENI. V lost 3 bases and J 1 base, leaving 10 bases between the germline ends. There are 15 residues in the CDR3. CDR3 DNA: TGTGCCAGCTCACCCCGGGACACATCTGGAAACACCATATATTTT. Amino acid sequence: CASSPRDTSGNTIYF.

The J gene is TRBJ2-7, the V gene TRBV6-1; 7 bases are shared with TRBD2. After removal of 10 bases from V and 6 bases from J, the junction contained 12 bases not matched to a gene. The CDR3 covers 13 residues. The V gene's germline CDR1 is MNHNS and CDR2 SASEGT. The CDR3 sequence: CATGGPRGVEQYF. In DNA, the CDR3 is TGTGCCACTGGAGGCCCCCGGGGGGTCGAGCAGTACTTC.

On this clonotype itself: A much larger clone differs from this one at a single base, so this may be a read error. The CDR3 ends on some other residue instead of the conserved phenylalanine or tryptophan, so this is likely a read error. This sequence joins TRBV20-1 and TRBJ1-6, with 12 bases identical to TRBD1. There are 15 residues in the CDR3. The trim removed 5 bases at V and 9 bases at J, leaving 8 bases unmatched. Germline V gives CDR1 DFQATT, CDR2 SNEGSKA (reference sequence). CDR3 amino acids: CSARDRGRGSSPLHL. In nucleotides, the CDR3 is TGCAGTGCTCGGGACAGGGGGCGCGGAAGTTCACCCCTCCACCTT.

The table lists this clonotype with a few counts. In DNA, the CDR3 is TGCGCCAGCAGGCCCGTGGGGTTCGGCTACGAGCAGTACTTC. Residues: CASRPVGFGYEQYF. The chain carries TRBV5-1 and TRBJ2-7; D is unresolved. This CDR3 contains 14 residues. V gave up 5 bases and J gave up 3 bases, with 15 bases separating them. Per germline, CDR1 SGHRS and CDR2 YFSETQ.

This rearrangement joins TRBV19 to TRBJ2-4, with D unclear. Per germline, CDR1 LNHDA and CDR2 SQIVND (reference sequence). The CDR3 contains 14 residues. V was shortened by 0 bases and J by 6 bases, with 9 bases between the two germline ends. The CDR3 protein is CASSIDLDRNIQYF. CDR3 in DNA: TGTGCCAGTAGTATAGATCTTGACCGAAACATTCAGTACTTC.

This clonotype was seen ten or more times. This chain connects TRBV2 to TRBJ1-4; a weak D match, TRBD1 (6 bases). The V end was cut by 7 bases, the J end by 8 bases, with 14 bases between. This CDR3 has 13 amino acids. The V gene's germline CDR1 is SNHLY and CDR2 FYNNEI. CDR3 amino acids: CASKAETGEKLFF. CDR3 nucleotides: TGTGCCAGCAAAGCAGAGACAGGAGAAAAACTGTTTTTT.

This clonotype was seen many times. The chain has TRBV11-2 and TRBJ1-4; TRBD1 aligns across 12 bases. Germline V gene sequence: CDR1 SGHAT, CDR2 FQNNGV. The CDR3 runs 17 residues. The V segment lost 7 bases and the J segment 5 bases; nucleotides outside the gene matches: 11. The CDR3, as DNA: TGTGCCAGCACCTCCGGCGGGACAGGGGGCACGAATGAAAAACTGTTTTTT. Translation: CASTSGGTGGTNEKLFF. Together with reference TRBV11-2 and TRBJ1-4, the CDR3 gives the full variable domain: EAGVAQSPRYKIIEKRQSVAFWCNPISGHATLYWYQQILGQGPKLLIQFQNNGVVDDSQLPKDRFSAERLKGVDSTLKIQPAKLEDSAVYLCASTSGGTGGTNEKLFFGSGTQLSVL.

The chain uses TRBV5-1 and TRBJ1-2; weak D call: TRBD1 (5 bases). Germline V CDR1 and CDR2: SGHRS, YFSETQ. The CDR3 has 15 amino acids. Trimming shortened V by 4 bases and J by 4 bases, and 17 bases separated the two germline ends. This CDR3 is CASSTGVGAVYGYTF. The CDR3 DNA follows: TGCGCCAGCAGCACCGGGGTCGGGGCCGTCTATGGCTACACCTTC.

The rearrangement links TRBV20-1 to TRBJ2-7, with D perhaps TRBD1 or TRBD2 (6 bases each). The CDR3 is 15 amino acids. V shed 0 bases and J shed 2 bases, with 14 bases lying between them. The V gene's germline CDR1 is DFQATT and CDR2 SNEGSKA (reference sequence). The CDR3: CSARDGGQAAYEQYF. CDR3 coding DNA: TGCAGTGCTAGAGATGGGGGGCAGGCAGCCTACGAGCAGTACTTC.

This sequence joins TRBV5-4 and TRBJ2-5; either TRBD1 or TRBD2 may supply D (6 bases each). V lost 0 bases, J lost 2 bases, and 20 bases lay in between. Germline V gene sequence: CDR1 SGHNT, CDR2 YYREEE (reference sequence). The CDR3 has 18 amino acids. The CDR3 region is CASSLVPLGGARQETQYF. CDR3 DNA sequence: TGTGCCAGCAGCTTGGTTCCATTGGGGGGCGCAAGGCAAGAGACCCAGTACTTC.

This clonotype was counted ten times or more. The chain employs TRBV10-3 and TRBJ1-2; D is unclear. Germline assignment: CDR1 ENHRY and CDR2 SYGVKD. CDR3 length equals 14 residues. The V end was cut by 0 bases, the J end by 7 bases, with 12 bases between. CDR3 bases: TGTGCCATCAGTGAGTCGGGCGAAAGGGCTGGCTACACCTTC. Protein: CAISESGERAGYTF.

This clonotype was counted ten times or more. The V call is TRBV29-1, the J call TRBJ1-2; tentative D call: TRBD1 (5 bases). The CDR3 totals 12 residues. Germline V gene lookup returns CDR1 SQVTM and CDR2 ANQGSEA. The V and J ends lost 7 bases and 3 bases respectively, with 12 bases between them. CDR3 protein: CSAGWGDYGYTF. Here the CDR3 DNA reads TGCAGCGCTGGCTGGGGCGACTATGGCTACACCTTC.

This clonotype has a handful of counts. The chain carries TRBV19 and TRBJ2-5; no clear D gene. CDR1 is LNHDA and CDR2 is SQIVND in the germline V gene (reference sequence). The CDR3 contains 13 residues. With 5 bases removed from V and 4 bases from J, the gap between germline ends came to 11 bases. CDR3 sequence (DNA): TGTGCCAGTAGTCGTAGGTTTGGAGAGACCCAGTACTTC. It is translated as CASSRRFGETQYF.

This clonotype was counted at least ten times. The rearrangement joins TRBV5-1 to TRBJ1-1, with a possible D match to TRBD1 (6 bases). Per the germline V gene, CDR1 is SGHRS and CDR2 is YFSETQ. Trimming stripped 4 bases from V and 1 base from J, with 14 bases between. The CDR3 is 15 amino acids. CDR3 nucleotides: TGCGCCAGCAGCCCGGCGGGGGGGGCGAACACTGAAGCTTTCTTT. Protein product: CASSPAGGANTEAFF.

The gene calls are TRBV20-1 and TRBJ1-5; no clear D. CDR3 size: 12 residues. The germline gives CDR1 DFQATT, CDR2 SNEGSKA (reference sequence). Trimming cost V 0 bases and J 1 base, with 1 base left between them. Here the CDR3 reads CSARESNQPQHF. CDR3 nucleotide sequence: TGCAGTGCTAGAGAAAGCAATCAGCCCCAGCATTTT.

This clonotype has a count of ten or more. The V gene is TRBV5-1, the J gene TRBJ2-7; D is unclear. The V end was cut by 0 bases, the J end by 6 bases, with 13 bases between. The germline V gene has CDR1 SGHRS and CDR2 YFSETQ. The CDR3 is 14 residues long. The CDR3 sequence: CASSLGAQHSEQYF. The CDR3 bases are TGCGCCAGCAGCTTGGGAGCCCAACACAGCGAGCAGTACTTC.

The table lists this clonotype with a few counts. The CDR3 sequence: CSASGSGIGKAFF. CDR3 sequence (DNA): TGCAGTGCTAGTGGCTCAGGGATTGGGAAAGCTTTCTTT. This chain links TRBV20-1 with TRBJ1-1, with TRBD1 as a possible D gene (5 bases). V lost 3 bases to trimming and J lost 9 bases, with 17 bases between them. This CDR3 has 13 amino acids. Germline V gene sequence: CDR1 DFQATT, CDR2 SNEGSKA (reference sequence).

The sample holds a few counts of this clonotype. The chain combines TRBV5-1 with TRBJ1-5, with 8 bases matching TRBD1. The CDR3 contains 15 residues. Germline CDR1 reads SGHRS; CDR2 reads YFSETQ. V shed 4 bases, J shed 0 bases, and the junction held 3 bases outside the gene matches. The CDR3, as DNA: TGCGCCAGCAGCCACAGGGGGGATAGCAATCAGCCCCAGCATTTT. Translated, it gives CASSHRGDSNQPQHF.

J is TRBJ2-7 and V is TRBV4-1; D unclear. Germline V CDR1 and CDR2: MGHRA, YSYEKL. The V and J ends lost 2 bases and 3 bases respectively, with 8 bases between them. The CDR3 has 13 residues. CDR3 in amino acids: CASSQSLSYEQYF. The CDR3 region has the DNA TGCGCCAGCAGCCAAAGTCTGAGCTACGAGCAGTACTTC.

This clonotype was seen at least ten times. The chain combines TRBV3-1 with TRBJ2-5; D possibly corresponds to TRBD2 (5 bases). The CDR3 totals 13 residues. Deletions cut 5 bases from V and 6 bases from J, with 13 bases between. Germline CDR1 and CDR2: LGHDT and YNNKEL (reference sequence). The CDR3 loop reads CASSFTRAKTQYF. In DNA form, the CDR3 reads TGTGCCAGCAGCTTCACTAGAGCGAAGACCCAGTACTTC.

This clonotype was seen repeatedly, ten times or more. The chain couples TRBV5-1 to TRBJ2-7; TRBD2 might be the D (6 bases). The CDR3 contains 14 residues. Germline CDR1 SGHRS, CDR2 YFSETQ. V shed 2 bases and J shed 6 bases, with 15 bases lying between them. In DNA form, the CDR3 reads TGCGCCAGCAGCTTCCCGGAGGGCCTTGGCGAGCAGTACTTC. Translation gives CASSFPEGLGEQYF.

There are a few counts of this clonotype. The rearrangement joins TRBV11-1 to TRBJ2-7; TRBD2 agrees at 8 bases. Germline V lookup: CDR1 SGHAT, CDR2 FQDESV (reference sequence). Trimming removed 2 bases from V and 1 base from J; junction bases left unmatched: 7. The CDR3 extends over 16 amino acids. CDR3 DNA sequence: TGTGCCAGCAGCTTATATTCGGGGACTAGATCCTACGAGCAGTACTTC. This translates into CASSLYSGTRSYEQYF.

This clonotype was recorded many times. V and J are TRBV12-3 or TRBV12-4 and TRBJ1-1; unclear D gene. The CDR3 covers 12 residues. V lost 6 bases and J lost 1, with 6 bases in between. The CDR3 sequence is CASRSWNTEAFF. The CDR3 DNA reads as TGTGCCAGCAGGAGTTGGAACACTGAAGCTTTCTTT.

The chain joins TRBV27 to TRBJ2-5; the D gene is possibly TRBD2 (5 bases). The DNA end lines up better with TRBJ2-7; the J call may be wrong. There are 16 residues in the CDR3. Germline V CDR1 and CDR2: MNHEY, SMNVEV (reference sequence). CDR3 bases: TGTGCCAGCAGTTTATTTTTTAACAGCGGAGGCTCCGAGCAGTACTTC. Its protein product is CASSLFFNSGGSEQYF.

This clonotype was recorded a few times. The chain employs TRBV19 and TRBJ1-4; 9 bases match TRBD1. The germline CDR1 and CDR2 sequences are LNHDA and SQIVND (reference sequence). V was pared by 5 bases and J by 0 bases, with 4 bases of the junction left unmatched. CDR3 length: 16 residues. CDR3 loop: CASSGDRAATNEKLFF. CDR3 DNA: TGTGCCAGTAGTGGGGACAGGGCCGCAACTAATGAAAAACTGTTTTTT.

In nucleotides, the CDR3 is TGTGCCAGCAGCGTAGAAGGAAGACTGGGGGGCATTCAGTACTTC. Translating gives CASSVEGRLGGIQYF. The V gene is TRBV9, the J gene TRBJ2-4; D might be TRBD2 (6 bases). The germline gives CDR1 SGDLS, CDR2 YYNGEE. CDR3 length equals 15 residues. V was pared by 0 bases and J by 9 bases, with 16 bases between.

This clonotype was detected a few times. The chain is built from TRBV20-1 and TRBJ1-4, with D perhaps matching TRBD1 (6 bases). Germline CDR1 DFQATT, CDR2 SNEGSKA (reference sequence). The CDR3 loop spans 15 amino acids. Deletions cut 6 bases from V and 0 bases from J, with 14 bases between. The CDR3, as DNA: TGCAGTGCAAATAGGGACATTTCAACTAATGAAAAACTGTTTTTT. This codes for CSANRDISTNEKLFF.

J is TRBJ1-1 and V is TRBV6-2 or TRBV6-3; tentative D call: TRBD1 (6 bases). From germline, CDR1 is MNHEY and CDR2 SVGEGT. V was trimmed by 3 bases and J by 11 bases, leaving 7 bases between them. CDR3 length: 10 residues. CDR3 DNA sequence: TGTGCCAGCAGTTATAGGGGGGCTTTCTTT. Protein product: CASSYRGAFF.

This clonotype was recorded a few times. The chain links TRBV5-1 to TRBJ2-7; the D is unclear. Trimming stripped 4 bases from V and 0 bases from J, with 11 bases between. Germline V lookup: CDR1 SGHRS, CDR2 YFSETQ. CDR3 size: 14 residues. DNA for the CDR3: TGCGCCAGCAGCCAAGGAGCAGTCTCCTACGAGCAGTACTTC. Translated: CASSQGAVSYEQYF.

This clonotype was detected only a few times. The V call is TRBV5-1, the J call TRBJ2-4; D gene unclear. CDR1 is SGHRS, CDR2 YFSETQ, per germline. The CDR3 runs 12 residues. Trimming stripped 0 bases from V and 5 bases from J, with 3 bases between. The CDR3 reads CASSLEENIQYF. Written as DNA, the CDR3 is TGCGCCAGCAGCTTGGAAGAAAACATTCAGTACTTC.